A single sample is the source of the 23 T cell receptor beta chains below, sequenced in a study of cytomegalovirus exposure and HLA in healthy donors. The protocol was immunoSEQ multiplex PCR, while the TCRdb copy is restricted to in-frame clones and leaves out a portion. The sample holds 100,000 to 150,000 clones, approximately 89% seen once. The sequencing input was PBMCs. These receptors originate from a woman between 18 and 30 years old in good health and CMV-seronegative.

This rearrangement joins TRBV4-1 to TRBJ1-1; D is uncertain. The CDR3 loop spans 17 amino acids. The V end lost 2 bases, the J end lost 0 bases, and 16 bases lay between the germline ends. In germline, CDR1 is MGHRA, CDR2 YSYEKL. In DNA form, the CDR3 reads TGCGCCAGCAGCCAAATCCCGGGAGCCATAATGAACACTGAAGCTTTCTTT. It encodes CASSQIPGAIMNTEAFF.

This clone showed up just once. This sequence joins TRBV10-3 and TRBJ2-7; the match to TRBD1 covers 10 bases. This CDR3 has 14 amino acids. The V and J ends lost 2 bases and 6 bases, in that order; junction bases with no gene match: 4. CDR1 ENHRY and CDR2 SYGVKD come from the germline V gene. CDR3 DNA sequence: TGTGCCATCAGTGAGGCCGGGACAGGGGTCGAGCAGTACTTC. Amino acids: CAISEAGTGVEQYF.

V is TRBV5-1 and J is TRBJ2-4, with 12 bases matching TRBD2. V was clipped by 4 bases and J by 5 bases; unmatched bases: 4. The CDR3 spans 15 residues. CDR1 and CDR2 (germline): SGHRS, YFSETQ. In nucleotides, the CDR3 is TGCGCCAGCAGCCCCGGACTAGCGGGGCAAAACATTCAGTACTTC. This encodes CASSPGLAGQNIQYF.

This clone has a handful of counts. The chain joins TRBV19 to TRBJ2-2; D ambiguous. V was shortened by 7 bases and J by 5 bases, with 11 bases between the two germline ends. From germline, CDR1 is LNHDA and CDR2 SQIVND (reference sequence). The CDR3 totals 13 residues. The CDR3 sequence is CASMGPRTGELFF. DNA for the CDR3: TGTGCCAGTATGGGCCCGAGAACCGGGGAGCTGTTTTTT.

The V and J genes are TRBV4-2 and TRBJ2-7, with D unresolved. This CDR3 region has 15 residues. CDR1 and CDR2 (germline): LGHNA, YNFKEQ. Trimming took off 3 bases at V and 0 bases at J, with 12 bases between the two ends. The chain's CDR3 is CASSQPAGLSYEQYF. In DNA, the CDR3 is TGTGCCAGCAGCCAGCCCGCAGGCCTCTCCTACGAGCAGTACTTC.

The J gene is TRBJ1-5, the V gene TRBV6-1; D might be TRBD1 (5 bases). V lost 3 bases and J lost 1, with 19 bases in between. The CDR3 runs to 18 residues. Germline lookup yields CDR1 MNHNS and CDR2 SASEGT. The CDR3: CASSERPSGGSSNQPQHF. In DNA form, the CDR3 reads TGTGCCAGCAGTGAGCGCCCCTCCGGGGGGTCGAGCAATCAGCCCCAGCATTTT.

V is TRBV5-6 and J is TRBJ1-6; the match to TRBD1 covers 7 bases. Germline V CDR1 and CDR2: SGHDT, YYEEEE. Trimming cost V 3 bases and J 0 bases; bases outside gene matches: 6. The CDR3 length is 17 residues. CDR3 bases: TGTGCCAGCAGCTCGGACAGGACGAGCTCCTATAATTCACCCCTCCACTTT. Protein: CASSSDRTSSYNSPLHF. The full variable domain, in which reference TRBV5-6 and TRBJ1-6 provide the parts outside the CDR3, is DAGVTQSPTHLIKTRGQQVTLRCSPKSGHDTVSWYQQALGQGPQFIFQYYEEEERQRGNFPDRFSGHQFPNYSSELNVNALLLGDSALYLCASSSDRTSSYNSPLHFGNGTRLTVT.

The V and J genes are TRBV11-3 and TRBJ2-2, with D possibly being TRBD1 (7 bases). V lost 7 bases to trimming and J lost 4 bases, with 13 bases between them. CDR1 is SGHNT and CDR2 is YENEEA in the germline V gene. The CDR3 totals 14 residues. The CDR3 coding sequence is TGTGCCAGCAACGGAGGGGGCGGCACCGGGGAGCTGTTTTTT. The encoded protein is CASNGGGGTGELFF.

This clone was recorded only once. The genes are TRBV5-6 and TRBJ2-3, with 7 bases identical to TRBD1. The CDR3 totals 14 residues. Germline V gene data show CDR1 as SGHDT and CDR2 as YYEEEE. V was clipped by 5 bases and J by 2 bases; unmatched bases: 5. For the CDR3, the DNA is TGTGCCAGCAGTAGGGACAGACTCACAGATACGCAGTATTTT. This codes for CASSRDRLTDTQYF.

V usage is TRBV16 and J usage is TRBJ1-3, with D unclear. Per germline, CDR1 KGHSY and CDR2 FQNENV. The CDR3 runs to 16 residues. V lost 4 bases and J lost 0, with 13 bases in between. The CDR3 nucleotides read TGTGCCAGCAGCCTCCAGTCTACAGTCTCTGGAAACACCATATATTTT. Its translation is CASSLQSTVSGNTIYF.

V usage is TRBV13 and J usage is TRBJ2-7; 7 positions agree with TRBD1. Losses at the gene ends were 5 bases for V and 2 bases for J; bases not matched to a gene: 6. This CDR3 comprises 14 residues. Germline-derived CDR1 and CDR2 are PRHDT and FYEKMQ (reference sequence). The CDR3 DNA reads as TGTGCCAGCAGCGCCGGGACAGCCACCTACGAGCAGTACTTC. It translates to CASSAGTATYEQYF.

This clone was observed a single time. The chain couples TRBV5-5 to TRBJ1-5; D is unclear. This CDR3 region has 14 residues. CDR1 and CDR2 from the germline V gene are SGHKS and YYEKEE (reference sequence). V was cut by 4 bases and J by 4 bases, with 12 bases left in between. In nucleotides, the CDR3 is TGTGCCAGCAGCCCGCGAACAGAGAATCAGCCCCAGCATTTT. It codes for CASSPRTENQPQHF.

The chain recombines TRBV10-2 with TRBJ2-1, with TRBD1 matching over 7 bases. The CDR3 length is 14 residues. Trimming took 6 bases from V and 6 from J; bases not matched to a gene: 8. CDR1 WSHSY and CDR2 SAAADI come from the germline V gene. In nucleotides, the CDR3 is TGCGCCAGCAGCCTTCCCGGGACAGTCAATGAGCAGTTCTTC. This sequence encodes CASSLPGTVNEQFF.

In its sample, this clone was seen a few times. The chain recombines TRBV7-9 with TRBJ2-2; 11 bases are shared with TRBD2. This CDR3 has 15 residues. Germline V CDR1 and CDR2: SEHNR, FQNEAQ (reference sequence). With 8 bases clipped from V and 4 bases from J, the junction kept 6 bases outside the gene matches. The CDR3 loop reads CASGRGLAGTGELFF. The CDR3 DNA reads TGTGCCAGCGGACGAGGACTAGCGGGCACCGGGGAGCTGTTTTTT.

This rearrangement joins TRBV6-5 to TRBJ2-7, with 7 nucleotides matching TRBD2. J gave up 5 bases and V 8 bases, and 12 bases lay outside the gene matches. Germline assignment: CDR1 MNHEY and CDR2 SVGAGI. The CDR3 is 14 residues long. Here the CDR3 reads CASRRSGAPHEQYF. The DNA for the CDR3 is TGTGCCAGCCGGCGGAGCGGGGCCCCCCACGAGCAGTACTTC.

The chain carries TRBV7-6 and TRBJ2-5; D is perhaps TRBD2 (6 bases). Germline loops: CDR1 SGHVS, CDR2 FNYEAQ. This CDR3 has 12 residues. The germline V and J ends were trimmed by 5 bases and 4 bases, with 8 bases remaining between them. This CDR3 is CASSPSVETQYF. The CDR3 nucleotides read TGTGCCAGCAGCCCTAGCGTAGAGACCCAGTACTTC.

The chain is built from TRBV27 and TRBJ1-5; no clear D. The CDR3 runs to 12 residues. Germline V lookup: CDR1 MNHEY, CDR2 SMNVEV (reference sequence). The V end lost 3 bases, the J end lost 3 bases, and 3 bases lay between the germline ends. The CDR3 region is CASSFLNQPQHF. As DNA, the CDR3 is TGTGCCAGCAGTTTCCTCAATCAGCCCCAGCATTTT.

The chain combines TRBV2 with TRBJ2-3; 10 bases fit TRBD2. CDR1 SNHLY and CDR2 FYNNEI come from the germline V gene. The ends lost 9 bases at V and 8 bases at J; junction bases unmatched: 11. This CDR3 region has 14 residues. CDR3 sequence: CASLLAGPGGTQYF. In nucleotides, the CDR3 is TGTGCCAGTTTACTAGCGGGGCCCGGGGGTACGCAGTATTTT.

The gene calls are TRBV10-1 and TRBJ2-1, with 7 bases aligning to TRBD1. CDR3 length: 14 residues. Germline CDR1 WNHNN, CDR2 SYGVQD (reference sequence). J gave up 8 bases and V 3 bases, and 7 bases lay outside the gene matches. This CDR3 reads CASSDRGIYDEQFF. CDR3 coding DNA: TGCGCCAGCAGTGACAGGGGGATATACGATGAGCAGTTCTTC.

The chain carries TRBV28 and TRBJ2-5; D is possibly TRBD1 (5 bases). Trimming cost V 5 bases and J 9 bases, with 10 bases left between them. There are 11 residues in the CDR3. Per germline, CDR1 MDHEN and CDR2 SYDVKM. The CDR3 region is CASSIQGSQYF. In DNA form, the CDR3 reads TGTGCCAGCAGTATTCAGGGTTCCCAGTACTTC.

The rearrangement joins TRBV19 to TRBJ2-5, with D unclear. CDR3 length: 13 amino acids. V lost 6 bases to trimming and J lost 0 bases, with 8 bases between them. Per germline, CDR1 LNHDA and CDR2 SQIVND (reference sequence). The chain's CDR3 is CASSTENQETQYF. In DNA, the CDR3 is TGTGCCAGTAGCACGGAGAACCAAGAGACCCAGTACTTC.

V gene TRBV11-2 combines with J gene TRBJ2-3; D gene unclear. This CDR3 contains 15 residues. CDR1 SGHAT and CDR2 FQNNGV come from the germline V gene. V was clipped by 1 base and J by 4 bases, with 12 bases between them. CDR3 nucleotides: TGTGCCAGCAGCTTAGCGGGTGTGTATCCAGATACGCAGTATTTT. Translation gives CASSLAGVYPDTQYF.

The chain carries TRBV13 and TRBJ2-5; perhaps TRBD2 as D (6 bases). This CDR3 comprises 14 residues. Looked up from germline, CDR1 is PRHDT and CDR2 is FYEKMQ (reference sequence). Deletions cut 5 bases from V and 4 bases from J, with 14 bases between. The CDR3 coding sequence is TGTGCCAGCAGCACCACTAGCTTCCCAGAGACCCAGTACTTC. Translated, it gives CASSTTSFPETQYF.